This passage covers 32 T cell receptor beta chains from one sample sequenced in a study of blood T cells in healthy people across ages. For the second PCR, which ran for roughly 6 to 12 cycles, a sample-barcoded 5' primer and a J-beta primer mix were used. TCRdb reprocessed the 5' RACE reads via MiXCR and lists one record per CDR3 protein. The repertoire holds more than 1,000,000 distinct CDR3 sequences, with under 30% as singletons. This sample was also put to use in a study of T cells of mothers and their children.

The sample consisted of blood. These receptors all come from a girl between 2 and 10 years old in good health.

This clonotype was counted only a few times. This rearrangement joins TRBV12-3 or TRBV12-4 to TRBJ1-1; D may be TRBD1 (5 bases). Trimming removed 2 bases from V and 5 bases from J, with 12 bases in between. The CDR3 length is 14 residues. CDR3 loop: CASSLQGTSTEAFF. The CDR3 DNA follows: TGTGCCAGCAGTTTACAGGGAACCAGTACTGAAGCTTTCTTT.

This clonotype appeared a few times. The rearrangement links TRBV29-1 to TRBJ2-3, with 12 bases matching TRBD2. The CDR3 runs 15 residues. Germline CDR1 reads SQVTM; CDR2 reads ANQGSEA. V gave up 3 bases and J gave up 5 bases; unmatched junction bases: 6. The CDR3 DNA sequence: TGCAGCGTTGATGAGACTAGCGGGGGAGGAGATACGCAGTATTTT. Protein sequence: CSVDETSGGGDTQYF.

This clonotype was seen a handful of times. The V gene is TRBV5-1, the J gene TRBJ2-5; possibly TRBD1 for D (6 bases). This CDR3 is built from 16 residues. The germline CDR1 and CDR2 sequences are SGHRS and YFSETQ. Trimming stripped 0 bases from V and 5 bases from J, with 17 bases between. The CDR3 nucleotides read TGCGCCAGCAGCTTGGAAACAACAGGGTTTGGCGAGACCCAGTACTTC. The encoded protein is CASSLETTGFGETQYF.

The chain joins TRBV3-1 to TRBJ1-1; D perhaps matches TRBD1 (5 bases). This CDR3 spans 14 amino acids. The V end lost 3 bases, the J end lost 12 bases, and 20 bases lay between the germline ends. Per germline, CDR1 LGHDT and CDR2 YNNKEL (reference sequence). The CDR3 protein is CASSHRGRRENPFF. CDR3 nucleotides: TGTGCCAGCAGCCATCGCGGGCGCAGGGAAAACCCTTTCTTT.

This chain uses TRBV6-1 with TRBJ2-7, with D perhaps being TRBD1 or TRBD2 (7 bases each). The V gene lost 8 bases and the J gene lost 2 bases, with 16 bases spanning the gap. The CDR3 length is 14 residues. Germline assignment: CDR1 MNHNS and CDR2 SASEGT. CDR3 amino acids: CASGEGQKAYEQYF. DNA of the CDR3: TGTGCCAGCGGGGAGGGACAGAAAGCCTACGAGCAGTACTTC.

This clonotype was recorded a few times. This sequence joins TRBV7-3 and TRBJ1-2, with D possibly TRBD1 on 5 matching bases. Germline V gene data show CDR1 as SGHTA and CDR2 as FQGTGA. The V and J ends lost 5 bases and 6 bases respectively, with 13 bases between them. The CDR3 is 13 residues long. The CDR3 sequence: CASSQGVSDGYTF. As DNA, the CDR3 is TGTGCCAGCAGCCAAGGGGTCTCGGATGGCTACACCTTC.

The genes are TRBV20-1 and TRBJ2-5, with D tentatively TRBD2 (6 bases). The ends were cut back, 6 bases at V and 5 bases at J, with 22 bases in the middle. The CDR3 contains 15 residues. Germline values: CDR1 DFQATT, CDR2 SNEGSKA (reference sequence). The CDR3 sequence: CSAQGRAGAGETQYF. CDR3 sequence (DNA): TGCAGTGCCCAGGGTAGAGCGGGTGCGGGGGAGACCCAGTACTTC.

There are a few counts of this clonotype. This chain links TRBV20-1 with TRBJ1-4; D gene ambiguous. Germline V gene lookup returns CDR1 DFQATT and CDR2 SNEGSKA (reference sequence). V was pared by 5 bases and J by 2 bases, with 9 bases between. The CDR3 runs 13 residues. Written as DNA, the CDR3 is TGCAGTGCTGCCTTTGGGACTAATGAAAAACTGTTTTTT. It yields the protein CSAAFGTNEKLFF.

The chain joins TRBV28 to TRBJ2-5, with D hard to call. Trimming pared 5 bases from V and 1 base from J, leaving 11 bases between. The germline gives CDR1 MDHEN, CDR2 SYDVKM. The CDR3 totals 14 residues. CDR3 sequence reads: CASSPDAPQETQYF. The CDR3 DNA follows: TGTGCCAGCAGTCCAGACGCGCCCCAAGAGACCCAGTACTTC.

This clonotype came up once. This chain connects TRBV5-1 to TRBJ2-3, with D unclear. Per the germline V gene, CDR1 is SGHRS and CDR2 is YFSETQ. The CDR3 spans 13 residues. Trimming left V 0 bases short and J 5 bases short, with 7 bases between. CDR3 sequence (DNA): TGCGCCAGCAGCTTGGAATCCCAAGATACGCAGTATTTT. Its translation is CASSLESQDTQYF.

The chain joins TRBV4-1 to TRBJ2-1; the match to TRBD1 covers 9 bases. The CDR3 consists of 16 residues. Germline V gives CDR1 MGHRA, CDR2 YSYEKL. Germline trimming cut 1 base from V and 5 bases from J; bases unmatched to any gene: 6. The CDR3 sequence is CASSQAVGQGNNEQFF. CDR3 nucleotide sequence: TGCGCCAGCAGCCAAGCGGTCGGACAGGGGAACAATGAGCAGTTCTTC.

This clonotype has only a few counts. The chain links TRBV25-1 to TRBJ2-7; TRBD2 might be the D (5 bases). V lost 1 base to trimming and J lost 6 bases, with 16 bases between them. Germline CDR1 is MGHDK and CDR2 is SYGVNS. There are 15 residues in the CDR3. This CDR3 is CASSEFLSPAGEQYF. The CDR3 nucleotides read TGTGCCAGCAGTGAATTTCTCTCCCCGGCGGGCGAGCAGTACTTC.

The CDR3 sequence: CATKAGGTYNEQFF. Here the CDR3 DNA reads TGTGCCACTAAGGCCGGGGGGACCTACAATGAGCAGTTCTTC. V is TRBV24-1 and J is TRBJ2-1; 7 bases agree with TRBD2. V was pared by 10 bases and J by 2 bases, with 7 bases of the junction left unmatched. Germline values: CDR1 KGHDR, CDR2 SFDVKD. The CDR3 length is 14 residues.

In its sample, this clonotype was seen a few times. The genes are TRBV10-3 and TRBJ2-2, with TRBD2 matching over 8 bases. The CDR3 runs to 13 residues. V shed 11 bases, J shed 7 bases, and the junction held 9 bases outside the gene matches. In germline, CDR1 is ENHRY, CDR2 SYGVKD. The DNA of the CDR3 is TGTGCCGTAAGCGGGAGCGTCGGCGGGGAGCTGTTTTTT. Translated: CAVSGSVGGELFF.

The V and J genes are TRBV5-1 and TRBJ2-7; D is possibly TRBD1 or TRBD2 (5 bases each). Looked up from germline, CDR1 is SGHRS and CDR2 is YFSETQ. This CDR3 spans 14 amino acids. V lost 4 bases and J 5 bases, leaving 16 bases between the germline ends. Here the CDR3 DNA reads TGCGCCAGCAGCCCCATTGGGGGAGTCCACGAGCAGTACTTC. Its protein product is CASSPIGGVHEQYF.

The CDR3 spells CASREATIHSPLHF. The CDR3 nucleotides read TGTGCCAGCAGGGAGGCTACGATTCATTCACCCCTCCACTTT. V is TRBV6-2 or TRBV6-3 and J is TRBJ1-6; D remains unclear. Germline V gene sequence: CDR1 MNHEY, CDR2 SVGEGT. Trimming shortened V by 6 bases and J by 8 bases, and 14 bases separated the two germline ends. There are 14 residues in the CDR3.

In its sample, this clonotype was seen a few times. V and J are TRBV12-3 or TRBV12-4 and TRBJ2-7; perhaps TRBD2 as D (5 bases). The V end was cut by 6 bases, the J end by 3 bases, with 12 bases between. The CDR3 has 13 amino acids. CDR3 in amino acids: CASSLDGIYEQYF. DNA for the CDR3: TGTGCCAGCAGCCTGGACGGGATCTACGAGCAGTACTTC.

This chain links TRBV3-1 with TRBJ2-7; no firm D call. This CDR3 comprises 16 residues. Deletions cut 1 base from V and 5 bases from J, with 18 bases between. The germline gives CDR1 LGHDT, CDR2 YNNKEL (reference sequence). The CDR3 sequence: CASSQGLPGCRDEQYF. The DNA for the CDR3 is TGTGCCAGCAGCCAAGGTCTTCCGGGTTGTAGAGACGAGCAGTACTTC.

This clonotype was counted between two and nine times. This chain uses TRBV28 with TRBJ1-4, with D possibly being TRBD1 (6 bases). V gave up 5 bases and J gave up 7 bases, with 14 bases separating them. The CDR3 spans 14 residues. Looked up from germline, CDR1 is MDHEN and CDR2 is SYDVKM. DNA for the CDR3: TGTGCCAGCAGTATCGCGGGGGCGGGTGAAAAACTGTTTTTT. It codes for CASSIAGAGEKLFF.

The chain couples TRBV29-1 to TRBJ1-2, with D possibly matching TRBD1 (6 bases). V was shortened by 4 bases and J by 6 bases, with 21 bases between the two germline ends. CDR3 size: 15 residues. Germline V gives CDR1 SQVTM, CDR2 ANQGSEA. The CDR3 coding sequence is TGCAGCGTTGTACCTGTCGCGGGGGGCGGTGATGGCTACACCTTC. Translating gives CSVVPVAGGGDGYTF.

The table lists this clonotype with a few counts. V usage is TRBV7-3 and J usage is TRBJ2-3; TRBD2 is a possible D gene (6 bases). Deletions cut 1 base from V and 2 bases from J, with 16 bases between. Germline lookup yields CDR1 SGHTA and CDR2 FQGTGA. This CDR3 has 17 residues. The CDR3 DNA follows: TGTGCCAGCAGCTTAAATCGGCGCGGGGCAAACACAGATACGCAGTATTTT. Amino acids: CASSLNRRGANTDTQYF. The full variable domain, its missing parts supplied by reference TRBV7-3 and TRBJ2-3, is GAGVSQTPSNKVTEKGKYVELRCDPISGHTALYWYRQSLGQGPEFLIYFQGTGAADDSGLPNDRFFAVRPEGSVSTLKIQRTERGDSAVYLCASSLNRRGANTDTQYFGPGTRLTVL.

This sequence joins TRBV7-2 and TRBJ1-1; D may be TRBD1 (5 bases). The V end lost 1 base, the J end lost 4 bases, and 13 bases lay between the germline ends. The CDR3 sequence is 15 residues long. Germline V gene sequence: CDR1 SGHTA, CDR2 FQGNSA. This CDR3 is CASSLEGVRGTEAFF. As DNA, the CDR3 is TGTGCCAGCAGCTTAGAAGGGGTTAGGGGCACTGAAGCTTTCTTT.

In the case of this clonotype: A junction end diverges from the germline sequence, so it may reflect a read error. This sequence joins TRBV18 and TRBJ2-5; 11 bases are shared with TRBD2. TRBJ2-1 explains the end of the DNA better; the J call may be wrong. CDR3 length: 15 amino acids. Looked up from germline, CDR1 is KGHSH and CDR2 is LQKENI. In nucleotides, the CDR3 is TGTGCCGGCTCACCCGGACTAGCGGGTAGGAATGAGCAGTTCTTC. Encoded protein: CAGSPGLAGRNEQFF.

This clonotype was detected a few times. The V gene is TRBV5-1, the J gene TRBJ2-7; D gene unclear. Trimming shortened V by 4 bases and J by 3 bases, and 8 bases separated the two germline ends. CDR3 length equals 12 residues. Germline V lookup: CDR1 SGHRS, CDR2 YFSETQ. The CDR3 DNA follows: TGCGCCAGCAGCGAGAATTACTACGAGCAGTACTTC. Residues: CASSENYYEQYF.

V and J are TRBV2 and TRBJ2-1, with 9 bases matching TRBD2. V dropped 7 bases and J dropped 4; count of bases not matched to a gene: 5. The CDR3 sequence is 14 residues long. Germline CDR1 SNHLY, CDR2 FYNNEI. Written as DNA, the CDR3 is TGTGCCAGCACTTGGCTAGCGGGGTACAATGAGCAGTTCTTC. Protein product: CASTWLAGYNEQFF. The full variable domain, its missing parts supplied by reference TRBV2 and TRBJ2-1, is EPEVTQTPSHQVTQMGQEVILRCVPISNHLYFYWYRQILGQKVEFLVSFYNNEISEKSEIFDDQFSVERPDGSNFTLKIRSTKLEDSAMYFCASTWLAGYNEQFFGPGTRLTVL.

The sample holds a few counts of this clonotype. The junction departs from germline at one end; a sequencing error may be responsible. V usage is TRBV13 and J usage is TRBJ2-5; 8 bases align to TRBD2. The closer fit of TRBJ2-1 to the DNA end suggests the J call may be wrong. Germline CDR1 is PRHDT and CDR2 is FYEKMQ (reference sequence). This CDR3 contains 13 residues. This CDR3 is CASTLAGRSEQFF. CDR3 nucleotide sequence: TGTGCCAGCACCTTAGCGGGACGGAGTGAGCAGTTCTTC.

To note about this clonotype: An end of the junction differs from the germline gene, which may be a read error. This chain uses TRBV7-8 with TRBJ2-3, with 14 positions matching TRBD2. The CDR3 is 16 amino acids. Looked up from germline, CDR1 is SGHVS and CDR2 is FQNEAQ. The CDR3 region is CASSPGLAGAGKVVDF. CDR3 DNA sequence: TGTGCCAGCAGCCCGGGACTAGCGGGAGCCGGCAAGGTCGTGGATTTT. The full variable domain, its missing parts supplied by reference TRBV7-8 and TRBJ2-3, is GAGVSQSPRYKVAKRGQDVALRCDPISGHVSLFWYQQALGQGPEFLTYFQNEAQLDKSGLPSDRFFAERPEGSVSTLKIQRTQQEDSAVYLCASSPGLAGAGKVVDFGPGTRLTVL.

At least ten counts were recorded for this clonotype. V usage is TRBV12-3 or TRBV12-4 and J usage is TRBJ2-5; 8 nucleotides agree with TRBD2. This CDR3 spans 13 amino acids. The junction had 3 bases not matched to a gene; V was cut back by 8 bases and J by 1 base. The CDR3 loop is CASLRGGQETQYF. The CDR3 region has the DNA TGTGCCAGCCTCCGGGGGGGCCAAGAGACCCAGTACTTC.

The chain's CDR3 is CASSLVRDSSYEQYF. The CDR3 DNA follows: TGTGCCAGCAGCTTGGTGAGGGACAGCTCCTACGAGCAGTACTTC. The genes are TRBV5-6 and TRBJ2-7, with TRBD1 identical over 7 bases. J lost 0 bases, V lost 0 bases, and 3 bases had no gene match. Germline CDR1 and CDR2: SGHDT and YYEEEE. This CDR3 is built from 15 residues.

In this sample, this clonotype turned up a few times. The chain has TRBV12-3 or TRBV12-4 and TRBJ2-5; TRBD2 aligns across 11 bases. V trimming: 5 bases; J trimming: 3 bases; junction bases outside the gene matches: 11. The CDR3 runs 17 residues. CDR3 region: CASSAVAGGGWEETQYF. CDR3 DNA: TGTGCCAGCAGTGCCGTAGCGGGAGGGGGGTGGGAAGAGACCCAGTACTTC.

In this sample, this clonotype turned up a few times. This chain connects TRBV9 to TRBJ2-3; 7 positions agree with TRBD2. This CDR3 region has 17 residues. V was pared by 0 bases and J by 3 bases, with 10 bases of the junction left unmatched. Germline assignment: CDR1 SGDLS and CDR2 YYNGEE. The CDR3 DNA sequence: TGTGCCAGCAGCGTAGGACGCGGCGGGAGTGGGACAGATACGCAGTATTTT. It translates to CASSVGRGGSGTDTQYF.

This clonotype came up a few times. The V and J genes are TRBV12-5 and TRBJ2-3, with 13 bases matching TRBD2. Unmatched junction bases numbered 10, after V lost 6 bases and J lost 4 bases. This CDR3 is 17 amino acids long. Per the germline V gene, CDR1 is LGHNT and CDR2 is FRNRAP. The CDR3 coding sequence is TGTGCTAGTGGAGATGGACCCGGACTAGCGGGAGCAGATACGCAGTATTTT. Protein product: CASGDGPGLAGADTQYF.